The clone carrying this TCR beta chain appeared many times. Its target is not known. Germline values: CDR1 SGHVS, CDR2 FNYEAQ. V dropped 4 bases and J dropped 2 bases, with 14 bases sitting between them. The CDR3 has 15 residues. This sample stems from a study of Graves' ophthalmopathy and Graves' hyperthyroidism. Study results and caveats: Discriminating ophthalmopathy from stable hyperthyroidism, a 13-signature model attained a sensitivity of around 87% and a specificity of just under 84%.

Using RNA transcripts, the TCR beta CDR3 regions were amplified. Second-round multiplex PCR followed a first-round RT-PCR using HTBI primers. TCRdb redid the calling of the multiplex PCR reads with MiXCR, one entry per CDR3 protein. The top ten clones hold around 10% of a sample with around 1.1 million distinct CDR3 sequences, around a third of them seen once. This receptor was taken from an adult man with Graves' hyperthyroidism. The specimen was peripheral blood or thyroid tissue (not recorded which). This chain connects TRBV7-6 to TRBJ2-5; D gene unclear. CDR3 DNA: TGTGCCAGCAGCTCTCCCCCTAGAAATCAAGAGACCCAGTACTTC. Its protein is CASSSPPRNQETQYF.